This T cell receptor (beta chain) appears in the sequencing data of a study of T cells after yellow fever vaccination. Universal primer sites and UMIs were introduced during 5'RACE template-switching synthesis of TCR cDNA. TCRdb re-called the 5' RACE reads through MiXCR, storing one row per CDR3 protein. The top ten clones hold just over 45% of a sample with 25,000 to 35,000 distinct CDR3 sequences, 4.4% of them seen once. The germline CDR1 and CDR2 sequences are DFQATT and SNEGSKA (reference sequence). The CDR3 is 15 amino acids. V lost 6 bases, J lost 1 base, and 9 bases stayed unmatched. This clonotype has more than one count but fewer than ten. What it recognizes is unknown. Study-level points and caveats: It was a small share of clonotypes that appeared in both CD4 and CD8 compartments. The study re-detected most primary-vaccination clones after the booster (96% CD4, 80% to 90% CD8). Weaker, the secondary response had a peak occurring faster, on day 5 versus 15.

Sequenced material: CD8+ T cells sorted from PBMCs, taken 5 days after the yellow fever booster vaccination. The chain carries TRBV20-1 and TRBJ2-1, with 7 bases identical to TRBD2. The receptor's source is a man between 25 and 39 years old who received the YFV17D yellow fever vaccine. The chain's CDR3 is CSAPDPGLSYNEQFF. The CDR3 coding sequence is TGCAGTGCGCCTGACCCGGGACTATCCTACAATGAGCAGTTCTTC.